This T cell receptor (beta chain) was obtained from a study of T cell clonotyping in hematopoietic cell transplantation. About the study: Cytoreduction preceded collection of pretransplant recipient samples.

Study-wide findings and caveats: Graft donor and pretransplant recipient Inverse Simpson Index values predicted broader posttransplant TCR diversity. Cells were unsorted, so CD4 and CD8 contributions were not separated. Recipient TCR diversity dropped after transplant; expanded clonotypes rose from day 30 to 180.

Concerning this clone itself: Its target is unknown.

Profiled with immunoSEQ multiplex PCR; TCRdb holds only in-frame clones, not every one. The sample yields 35,000 to 45,000 clones, 85% to 95% seen once. Germline assignment: CDR1 MNHEY and CDR2 SVGAGI. This CDR3 is 13 amino acids long. After removal of 8 bases from V and 8 bases from J, the junction contained 7 bases not matched to a gene. Regarding time point: recipient sample about 28 days before transplant, after cytoreduction. This sample comprised peripheral blood mononuclear cells, obtained before stem cell transplant. This sequence originates from a man aged 40-50 years with chronic myeloid leukemia. Some clones in this sample may be carry-over from other donors' samples. This rearrangement joins TRBV6-5 to TRBJ1-3; 9 bases map to TRBD1. Here the CDR3 DNA reads TGTGCCAGCCGACCGGGACAGGGTGACACCATATATTTT. Its translation is CASRPGQGDTIYF.